These 25 T cell receptor beta chains were sequenced from one sample in a study of blood T cell repertoires in COVID-19. TCRdb's copy holds only in-frame clones and misses some; the assay was immunoSEQ multiplex PCR. The profile shows 85,000 to 100,000 clones, approximately 80% of them singletons. Sequenced sample: peripheral blood. These receptors were collected from a human donor in a cohort sampled during active COVID-19.

This clone was observed once. This chain connects TRBV5-1 to TRBJ2-2; possibly TRBD1 for D (5 bases). The V gene lost 2 bases and the J gene lost 5 bases, with 13 bases spanning the gap. The CDR3 sequence is 15 residues long. Per the germline V gene, CDR1 is SGHRS and CDR2 is YFSETQ. The CDR3 reads CASSLRQGRTGELFF. The CDR3 bases are TGCGCCAGCAGCTTACGGCAGGGAAGGACCGGGGAGCTGTTTTTT.

J is TRBJ2-1 and V is TRBV4-3, with D tentatively TRBD1 (6 bases). V was shortened by 1 base and J by 6 bases, with 13 bases between the two germline ends. Germline assignment: CDR1 LGHNA and CDR2 YSLEER. There are 15 residues in the CDR3. The DNA for the CDR3 is TGCGCCAGCAGCCAAGTTAGGGGACACCCCAATGAGCAGTTCTTC. This codes for CASSQVRGHPNEQFF.

The chain uses TRBV6-5 and TRBJ1-2, with D possibly matching TRBD1 (5 bases). This CDR3 has 13 amino acids. Germline V CDR1 and CDR2: MNHEY, SVGAGI. Trimming left V 6 bases short and J 4 bases short, with 12 bases between. The CDR3 loop is CASRGRESYGYTF. In DNA form, the CDR3 reads TGTGCCAGCAGGGGACGGGAGAGCTATGGCTACACCTTC.

The chain has TRBV5-1 and TRBJ2-1, with 10 positions matching TRBD1. There are 16 residues in the CDR3. The junction had 12 bases not matched to a gene; V was cut back by 3 bases and J by 9 bases. The germline gives CDR1 SGHRS, CDR2 YFSETQ. The CDR3 DNA follows: TGCGCCAGCAGCTGGTCGACAGGGGGCGGTTTTGGTGAGCAGTTCTTC. Residues: CASSWSTGGGFGEQFF.

The chain is built from TRBV19 and TRBJ1-1, with 9 nucleotides matching TRBD1. The CDR3 is 16 residues long. V shed 3 bases, J shed 1 base, and the junction held 6 bases outside the gene matches. The V gene's germline CDR1 is LNHDA and CDR2 SQIVND (reference sequence). This CDR3 is CASSIYGQGSNTEAFF. The CDR3 nucleotides are TGTGCCAGTAGTATTTACGGACAGGGGTCGAACACTGAAGCTTTCTTT.

In nucleotides, the CDR3 is TGTGCCACCAGCCTCGACAGGGGTAATGAAAAACTGTTTTTT. Translation: CATSLDRGNEKLFF. V gene TRBV15 combines with J gene TRBJ1-4, with 8 bases identical to TRBD1. This CDR3 is built from 14 residues. V lost 5 bases, J lost 4 bases, and 3 bases stayed unmatched. The germline CDR1 and CDR2 sequences are LNHNV and YYDKDF (reference sequence).

About this clone itself: Additional DNA sequences in this sample encode the identical CDR3. This sequence joins TRBV18 and TRBJ1-5; 7 bases agree with TRBD1. The CDR3 contains 13 residues. The junction had 0 bases not matched to a gene; V was cut back by 3 bases and J by 4 bases. The germline gives CDR1 KGHSH, CDR2 LQKENI. The CDR3 is CASSPGQNQPQHF. DNA of the CDR3: TGTGCCAGCTCACCGGGACAGAATCAGCCCCAGCATTTT.

Written as DNA, the CDR3 is TGTGCCAGCTCCCTGTCCCGGGACAGGGCTCAGGGCTCCTACGAGCAGTACTTC. This gives the protein CASSLSRDRAQGSYEQYF. The chain recombines TRBV18 with TRBJ2-7, with TRBD1 identical over 9 bases. V gave up 6 bases and J gave up 0 bases; unmatched junction bases: 15. Per germline, CDR1 KGHSH and CDR2 LQKENI. The CDR3 is 18 residues long.

As to this clone: Other DNA sequences in the sample encode the same CDR3. This chain links TRBV6-5 with TRBJ1-3, with D hard to call. CDR1 is MNHEY and CDR2 is SVGAGI in the germline V gene. The germline V and J ends were trimmed by 0 bases and 0 bases, with 9 bases remaining between them. The CDR3 sequence is 16 residues long. The CDR3 sequence is CASSYSSGRSGNTIYF. DNA of the CDR3: TGTGCCAGCAGTTACTCGAGCGGACGCTCTGGAAACACCATATATTTT.

The CDR3 is CASSLSSGLQETQYF. The DNA for the CDR3 is TGCGCCAGCAGCTTGTCCTCAGGTCTTCAAGAGACCCAGTACTTC. V and J are TRBV5-1 and TRBJ2-5; unclear D gene. The V gene's germline CDR1 is SGHRS and CDR2 YFSETQ. The CDR3 is made up of 15 amino acids. V lost 1 base, J lost 2 bases, and 12 bases lay in between.

The chain is built from TRBV3-1 (or the pseudogene TRBV3-2) and TRBJ2-1, with TRBD2 identical over 12 bases. The germline V gene has CDR1 LGHDT and CDR2 YNNKEL (reference sequence). The CDR3 consists of 21 residues. V trimming: 3 bases; J trimming: 4 bases; junction bases outside the gene matches: 19. This CDR3 is CASSHPWARLAGEPGYNEQFF. The CDR3 region has the DNA TGTGCCAGCAGCCATCCATGGGCCCGACTAGCGGGAGAGCCGGGGTACAATGAGCAGTTCTTC.

This chain links TRBV2 with TRBJ2-2, with a tentative D call TRBD1 (6 bases). In germline, CDR1 is SNHLY, CDR2 FYNNEI. Trimming took 3 bases from V and 1 from J, leaving 6 bases between them. The CDR3 length is 14 residues. The CDR3 protein is CASSDRGNTGELFF. The CDR3 nucleotides are TGTGCCAGCAGTGACAGGGGGAACACCGGGGAGCTGTTTTTT.

The chain links TRBV19 to TRBJ1-1, with D unresolved. Germline V lookup: CDR1 LNHDA, CDR2 SQIVND (reference sequence). There are 14 residues in the CDR3. The germline V and J ends were trimmed by 5 bases and 0 bases, with 10 bases remaining between them. The CDR3 DNA follows: TGTGCCAGTAGTGAGAGGAGTGTGAACACTGAAGCTTTCTTT. Translating it yields CASSERSVNTEAFF.

This chain joins TRBV19 and TRBJ1-5, with 9 bases identical to TRBD1. With 4 bases clipped from V and 4 bases from J, the junction kept 8 bases outside the gene matches. The CDR3 totals 16 residues. CDR1 is LNHDA, CDR2 SQIVND, per germline (reference sequence). CDR3 sequence (DNA): TGTGCCAGTAGTACCGATAGACAGGGGGGGAATCAGCCCCAGCATTTT. Translation: CASSTDRQGGNQPQHF.

The V and J genes are TRBV27 and TRBJ2-7; TRBD2 matches 8 bases. The CDR3 runs to 16 residues. The J segment lost 4 bases and the V segment lost 3 bases, leaving 11 bases of the junction unmatched. Germline CDR1 MNHEY, CDR2 SMNVEV (reference sequence). Here the CDR3 DNA reads TGTGCCAGCAGTTTCAACCCGGGACTAGGGGATTACGAGCAGTACTTC. It yields the protein CASSFNPGLGDYEQYF.

The chain uses TRBV19 and TRBJ2-2, with 9 bases matching TRBD1. The CDR3 is 14 amino acids. Germline V gene sequence: CDR1 LNHDA, CDR2 SQIVND (reference sequence). The junction had 7 bases not matched to a gene; V was cut back by 8 bases and J by 6 bases. This chain's CDR3 is CASFIGTGSGELFF. CDR3 DNA: TGTGCCAGTTTTATAGGGACAGGGTCCGGGGAGCTGTTTTTT.

This clone appeared a single time. The V and J genes are TRBV12-5 and TRBJ2-2; 11 bases align to TRBD2. Germline CDR1 is LGHNT and CDR2 is FRNRAP. The CDR3 runs 16 residues. V dropped 0 bases and J dropped 7; count of bases not matched to a gene: 4. CDR3 bases: TGTGCTAGTGGTTTGGTACGCACTAGCGGGAGCGGGGAGCTGTTTTTT. Translation gives CASGLVRTSGSGELFF.

The chain couples TRBV27 to TRBJ2-7; TRBD1 aligns across 8 bases. V lost 5 bases and J lost 2; bases outside the gene matches: 5. Germline V gene lookup returns CDR1 MNHEY and CDR2 SMNVEV (reference sequence). This CDR3 has 14 residues. The CDR3 sequence is CASSKETGAYEQYF. CDR3 DNA: TGTGCCAGCAGTAAAGAGACAGGGGCCTACGAGCAGTACTTC.

The table lists this clone with a count of one. The rearrangement uses TRBV4-2 and TRBJ1-4; 9 positions agree with TRBD1. The CDR3 extends over 14 amino acids. J was trimmed by 13 bases and V by 4 bases; bases with no gene match: 10. Germline CDR1 reads LGHNA; CDR2 reads YNFKEQ. The chain's CDR3 is CASSPPGQGFRLFF. The CDR3 DNA sequence: TGTGCCAGCAGCCCACCGGGACAGGGCTTTAGACTGTTTTTT.

The sample holds one count of this clone. The CDR3 protein is CASVRGGASTDTQYF. The CDR3 DNA reads TGTGCCAGCGTACGCGGTGGGGCAAGCACAGATACGCAGTATTTT. The V gene is TRBV28, the J gene TRBJ2-3; a weak D match, TRBD1 (5 bases). The CDR3 is 15 amino acids. V was trimmed by 8 bases and J by 0 bases, leaving 15 bases between them. CDR1 MDHEN and CDR2 SYDVKM come from the germline V gene.

Remarks on this clone: One junction end does not reproduce the germline sequence, and a read error may be involved. The chain has TRBV7-7 and TRBJ2-1, with 9 bases fitting TRBD2. This CDR3 comprises 16 residues. Germline V gene sequence: CDR1 SSHAT, CDR2 FNYEAQ (reference sequence). CDR3 residues: CASSQGLAGRRDEQFF. The DNA of the CDR3 is TGTGCTAGCAGCCAAGGCCTAGCGGGACGTAGGGATGAGCAGTTCTTC.

This clone was seen a single time. Here the CDR3 DNA reads TGTGCCAGCAGCGTAGCTCCGGGGCAGCCCCAGCATTTT. This gives the protein CASSVAPGQPQHF. The chain couples TRBV9 to TRBJ1-5; D is ambiguous. Per germline, CDR1 SGDLS and CDR2 YYNGEE. The V end lost 0 bases, the J end lost 7 bases, and 8 bases lay between the germline ends. The CDR3 loop spans 13 amino acids.

The rearrangement uses TRBV19 and TRBJ2-3; the match to TRBD2 covers 9 bases. The length of the CDR3 is 15 residues. With 5 bases clipped from V and 2 bases from J, the junction kept 5 bases outside the gene matches. Germline V gives CDR1 LNHDA, CDR2 SQIVND (reference sequence). CDR3 nucleotides: TGTGCCAGTAGTGGGCGGGGGGGCACCACAGATACGCAGTATTTT. Encoded protein: CASSGRGGTTDTQYF.

The chain is built from TRBV19 and TRBJ2-3, with TRBD2 matching over 10 bases. The trim removed 4 bases at V and 6 bases at J, leaving 10 bases unmatched. This CDR3 comprises 16 residues. The germline CDR1 and CDR2 sequences are LNHDA and SQIVND (reference sequence). The chain's CDR3 is CASSTSAGGPSDTQYF. The CDR3 coding sequence is TGTGCCAGTAGTACCTCAGCGGGAGGGCCTTCCGATACGCAGTATTTT.

This clone was seen once. V is TRBV5-1 and J is TRBJ1-1; 8 bases map to TRBD1. V was pared by 3 bases and J by 2 bases, with 6 bases of the junction left unmatched. Germline CDR1 and CDR2: SGHRS and YFSETQ. This CDR3 has 15 residues. In nucleotides, the CDR3 is TGCGCCAGCAGCTACACGGGACAGGTAAACACTGAAGCTTTCTTT. Amino acid sequence: CASSYTGQVNTEAFF.